These 10 T cell receptor beta chains share one sample of origin, sequenced in a study of cytomegalovirus exposure and HLA in healthy donors. It was with 60 Vbeta and 13 Jbeta primers that the PCR ran. The table came from immunoSEQ multiplex PCR; TCRdb's copy has only in-frame clones and leaves some out. The sample records 100,000 to 150,000 clones, 70% to 80% being singletons. What was sequenced was PBMCs. These receptors were taken from a human donor in good health.

The chain carries TRBV10-3 and TRBJ2-7; 9 bases align to TRBD1. Germline V gene lookup returns CDR1 ENHRY and CDR2 SYGVKD. With 11 bases clipped from V and 6 bases from J, the junction kept 5 bases outside the gene matches. The CDR3 covers 11 residues. The CDR3 DNA reads TGTGCCGCGATGACAGGGGGCGAGCAGTACTTC. Translation gives CAAMTGGEQYF.

This chain links TRBV2 with TRBJ2-5; 7 nucleotides match TRBD1. The V and J ends lost 0 bases and 3 bases, in that order; junction bases with no gene match: 4. This CDR3 is built from 15 residues. The germline V gene encodes CDR1 SNHLY and CDR2 FYNNEI. CDR3 region: CASSEAAGGEETQYF. CDR3 coding DNA: TGTGCCAGCAGTGAAGCGGCAGGGGGAGAAGAGACCCAGTACTTC.

A word on this clone: Other nucleotide sequences from this sample produce the same CDR3. The CDR3 loop is CASSRQGGTEAFF. The CDR3 DNA is TGTGCCAGTAGTCGGCAGGGTGGCACTGAAGCTTTCTTT. The rearrangement links TRBV19 to TRBJ1-1; TRBD1 is a possible D gene (5 bases). Germline values: CDR1 LNHDA, CDR2 SQIVND (reference sequence). The ends were cut back, 5 bases at V and 4 bases at J, with 11 bases in the middle. The CDR3 has 13 residues.

The chain is built from TRBV5-4 and TRBJ2-5; TRBD2 aligns across 9 bases. The CDR3 has 14 amino acids. Losses at the gene ends were 6 bases for V and 1 base for J; bases not matched to a gene: 4. Germline V gene lookup returns CDR1 SGHNT and CDR2 YYREEE (reference sequence). CDR3 nucleotide sequence: TGTGCCAGCACAGAGCGGGGGGCCCAAGAGACCCAGTACTTC. Translation gives CASTERGAQETQYF.

This chain connects TRBV6-6 to TRBJ1-5, with D perhaps matching TRBD1 (5 bases). Germline V gives CDR1 MNHNY, CDR2 SVGAGI (reference sequence). CDR3 length equals 14 residues. V was trimmed by 5 bases and J by 2 bases, leaving 10 bases between them. The chain's CDR3 is CASSQGGGNQPQHF. Here the CDR3 DNA reads TGTGCCAGCAGTCAGGGTGGAGGCAATCAGCCCCAGCATTTT.

The V gene is TRBV5-6, the J gene TRBJ2-3; 10 bases are shared with TRBD2. From germline, CDR1 is SGHDT and CDR2 YYEEEE. This CDR3 region has 18 residues. V lost 2 bases, J lost 0 bases, and 9 bases stayed unmatched. The CDR3 nucleotides are TGTGCCAGCAGCTTTTGGGCTAGCGGGGGCCGGAGCACAGATACGCAGTATTTT. It codes for CASSFWASGGRSTDTQYF.

This clone has just a few counts. The V call is TRBV7-2, the J call TRBJ2-2; no clear D. Per germline, CDR1 SGHTA and CDR2 FQGNSA. V was trimmed by 2 bases and J by 7 bases, leaving 8 bases between them. The CDR3 loop spans 13 amino acids. CDR3 protein: CASSLSSGGELFF. For the CDR3, the DNA is TGTGCCAGCAGCTTAAGCTCGGGCGGGGAGCTGTTTTTT.

This clone was seen a handful of times. A read error may account for a junction end that differs from germline. The rearrangement uses TRBV7-9 and TRBJ2-2; 10 nucleotides agree with TRBD2. Germline loops: CDR1 SEHNR, CDR2 FQNEAQ (reference sequence). CDR3 length equals 18 residues. CDR3 nucleotides: TGTTCCAGCAGCTTTGGGGCCGTAGCGGGAGGCGACACCGGGGAGCTGTTTTTT. Translation: CSSSFGAVAGGDTGELFF.

The chain links TRBV7-3 to TRBJ2-1; 9 bases match TRBD2. The CDR3 covers 18 residues. Germline V gene sequence: CDR1 SGHTA, CDR2 FQGTGA. V lost 2 bases and J lost 9; bases outside the gene matches: 17. The CDR3 spells CASSLEGGRSGRPSEQFF. CDR3 DNA: TGTGCCAGCAGCTTAGAAGGTGGTCGGAGCGGGAGGCCCTCTGAGCAGTTCTTC.

The rearrangement joins TRBV11-2 to TRBJ1-6; D remains ambiguous. V was clipped by 3 bases and J by 11 bases, with 11 bases between them. The germline gives CDR1 SGHAT, CDR2 FQNNGV. There are 13 residues in the CDR3. The CDR3 reads CASSLEGRTPLHF. DNA of the CDR3: TGTGCCAGCAGCTTGGAGGGAAGGACACCCCTCCACTTT.